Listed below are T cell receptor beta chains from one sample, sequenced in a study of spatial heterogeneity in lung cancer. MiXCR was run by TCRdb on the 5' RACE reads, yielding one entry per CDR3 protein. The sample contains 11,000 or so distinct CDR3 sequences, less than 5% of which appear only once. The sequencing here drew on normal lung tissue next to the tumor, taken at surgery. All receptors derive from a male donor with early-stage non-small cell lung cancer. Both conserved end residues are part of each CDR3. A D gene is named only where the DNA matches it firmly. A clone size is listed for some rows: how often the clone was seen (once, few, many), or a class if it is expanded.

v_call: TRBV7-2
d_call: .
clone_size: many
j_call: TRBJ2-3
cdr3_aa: CASSLRIGSADTQYF
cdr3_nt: TGTGCCAGCAGCTTACGTATCGGGAGCGCAGATACGCAGTATTTT

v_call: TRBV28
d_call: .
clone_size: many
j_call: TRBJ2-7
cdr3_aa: CASSEGPSEQYF
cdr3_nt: TGTGCCAGCAGTGAAGGTCCCTCCGAGCAGTACTTC

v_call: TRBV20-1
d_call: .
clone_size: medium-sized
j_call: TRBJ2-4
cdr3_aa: CSAGDGRKNIQYF
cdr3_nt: TGCAGTGCCGGGGACGGCCGAAAAAACATTCAGTACTTC

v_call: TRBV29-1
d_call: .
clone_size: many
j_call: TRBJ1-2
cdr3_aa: CSVEGFGGSLGGYTF
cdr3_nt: TGCAGCGTTGAAGGTTTCGGGGGTTCATTAGGTGGCTACACCTTC

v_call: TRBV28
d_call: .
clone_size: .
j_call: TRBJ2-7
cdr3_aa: CASSPGPLIEQYF
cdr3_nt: TGTGCCAGCAGCCCCGGACCGTTAATAGAGCAGTACTTC

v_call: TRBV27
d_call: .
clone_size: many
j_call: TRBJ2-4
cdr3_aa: CASSPSPSGPQNIQYF
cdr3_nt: TGTGCCAGCAGTCCATCACCTTCCGGGCCTCAAAACATTCAGTACTTC

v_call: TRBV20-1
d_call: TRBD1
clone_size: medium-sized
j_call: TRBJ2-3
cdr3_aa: CSATKGQHTDTQYF
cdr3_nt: TGCAGTGCTACAAAGGGACAGCATACAGATACGCAGTATTTT

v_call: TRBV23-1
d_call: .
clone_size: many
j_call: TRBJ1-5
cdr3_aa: CASSQIDEGDTCNQPQHF
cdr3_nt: TGCGCCAGCAGTCAAATTGACGAAGGGGACACCTGCAATCAGCCCCAGCATTTT

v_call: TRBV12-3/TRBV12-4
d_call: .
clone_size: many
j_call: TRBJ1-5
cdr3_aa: CASSPPGRNNQPQHF
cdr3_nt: TGTGCCAGCAGTCCCCCGGGACGGAACAATCAGCCCCAGCATTTT

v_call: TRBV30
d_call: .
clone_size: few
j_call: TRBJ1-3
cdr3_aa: CAWSVRGNTIYF
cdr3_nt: TGTGCCTGGAGTGTACGGGGGAACACCATATATTTT

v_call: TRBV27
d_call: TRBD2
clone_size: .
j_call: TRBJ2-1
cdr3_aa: CASSLYSGSAYNEQFF
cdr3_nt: TGTGCCAGCAGTTTATATAGCGGGAGCGCCTACAATGAGCAGTTCTTC

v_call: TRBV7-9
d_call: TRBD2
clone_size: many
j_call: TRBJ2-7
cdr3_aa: CASSLTSGRLEQYF
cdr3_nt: TGTGCCAGCAGCTTGACTAGCGGACGTCTAGAGCAGTACTTC

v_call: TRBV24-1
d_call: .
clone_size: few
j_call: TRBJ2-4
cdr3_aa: CATSSTQVQNIQYF
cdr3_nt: TGTGCCACCTCGAGCACACAGGTTCAAAACATTCAGTACTTC

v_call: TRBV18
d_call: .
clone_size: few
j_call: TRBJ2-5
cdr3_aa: CASSPRDFSETQYF
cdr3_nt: TGTGCCAGCTCACCTCGGGACTTCTCAGAGACCCAGTACTTC

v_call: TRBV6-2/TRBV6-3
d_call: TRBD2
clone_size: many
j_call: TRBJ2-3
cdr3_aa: CASRRLRTSGRSTDTQYF
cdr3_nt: TGTGCCAGCAGAAGGTTGAGGACTAGCGGAAGGTCGACAGATACGCAGTATTTT

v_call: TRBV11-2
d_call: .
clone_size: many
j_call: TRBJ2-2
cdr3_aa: CASSPAGTLNTGELFF
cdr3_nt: TGTGCCAGCAGCCCCGCCGGGACCCTCAACACCGGGGAGCTGTTTTTT

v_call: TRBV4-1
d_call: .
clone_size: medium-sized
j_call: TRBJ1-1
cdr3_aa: CASSQGQNTEAFF
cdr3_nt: TGCGCCAGCAGCCAAGGCCAGAACACTGAAGCTTTCTTT

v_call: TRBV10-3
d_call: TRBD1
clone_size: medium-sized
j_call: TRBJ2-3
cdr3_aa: CAISRDREDTQYF
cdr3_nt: TGTGCCATCAGTCGGGACAGGGAAGATACGCAGTATTTT

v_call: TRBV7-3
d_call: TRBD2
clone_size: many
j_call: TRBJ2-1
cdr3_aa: CASSLLAGSYNEQFF
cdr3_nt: TGTGCCAGCAGCTTACTAGCGGGGAGTTACAATGAGCAGTTCTTC

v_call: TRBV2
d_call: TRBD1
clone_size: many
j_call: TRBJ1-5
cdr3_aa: CASSGHDRVLAGNQPQHF
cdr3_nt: TGTGCCAGCAGTGGCCACGACAGGGTGCTGGCCGGCAATCAGCCCCAGCATTTT

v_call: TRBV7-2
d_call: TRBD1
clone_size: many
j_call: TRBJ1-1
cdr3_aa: CASSFTSGTGGRAFF
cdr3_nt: TGTGCCAGCAGCTTCACATCCGGGACAGGGGGACGAGCTTTCTTT

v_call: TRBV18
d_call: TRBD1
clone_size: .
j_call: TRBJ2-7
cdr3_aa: CASSPSGQGREQYF
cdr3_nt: TGTGCCAGCTCACCTTCGGGACAGGGACGCGAGCAGTACTTC

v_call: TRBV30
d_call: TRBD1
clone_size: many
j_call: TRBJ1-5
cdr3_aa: CAWSQGGGAYQPQHF
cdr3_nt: TGTGCCTGGTCTCAAGGAGGGGGCGCTTATCAGCCCCAGCATTTT

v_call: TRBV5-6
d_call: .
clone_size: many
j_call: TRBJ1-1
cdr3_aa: CASSLLKQEAFF
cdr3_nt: TGTGCCAGCAGCTTGTTAAAACAGGAAGCTTTCTTT

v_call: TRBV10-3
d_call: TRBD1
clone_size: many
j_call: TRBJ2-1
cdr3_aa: CAISETGEHEQFF
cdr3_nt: TGTGCCATCAGTGAGACAGGGGAGCATGAGCAGTTCTTC

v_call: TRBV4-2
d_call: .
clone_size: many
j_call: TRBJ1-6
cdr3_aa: CASSQDIRDGSPLHF
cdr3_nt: TGTGCCAGCAGCCAAGATATCAGGGATGGTTCACCCCTCCACTTT

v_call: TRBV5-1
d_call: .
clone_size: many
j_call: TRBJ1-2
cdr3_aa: CASSFSPNYGYTF
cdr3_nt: TGCGCCAGCAGCTTCTCTCCTAACTATGGCTACACCTTC

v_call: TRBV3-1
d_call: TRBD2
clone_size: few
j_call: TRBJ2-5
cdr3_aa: CASSQDWGGRETQYF
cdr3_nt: TGTGCCAGCAGCCAAGATTGGGGGGGAAGGGAGACCCAGTACTTC

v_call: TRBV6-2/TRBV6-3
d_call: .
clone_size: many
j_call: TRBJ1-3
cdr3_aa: CASSYGSSGNTIYF
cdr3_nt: TGTGCCAGCAGTTACGGGTCTTCTGGAAACACCATATATTTT

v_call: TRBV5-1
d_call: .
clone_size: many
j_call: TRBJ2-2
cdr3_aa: CASSRKERALNTGELFF
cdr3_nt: TGCGCCAGCAGTAGGAAGGAGAGGGCCCTAAACACCGGGGAGCTGTTTTTT

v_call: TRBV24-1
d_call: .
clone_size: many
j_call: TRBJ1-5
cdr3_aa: CATSQGFNQPQHF
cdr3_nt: TGTGCCACCAGCCAGGGATTCAATCAGCCCCAGCATTTT

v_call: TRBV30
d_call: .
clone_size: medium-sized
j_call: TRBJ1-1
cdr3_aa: CAWTERNTEAFF
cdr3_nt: TGTGCCTGGACCGAGAGGAACACTGAAGCTTTCTTT

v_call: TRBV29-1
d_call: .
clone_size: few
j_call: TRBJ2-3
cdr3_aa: CSVEVEGGRTDTQYF
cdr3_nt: TGCAGCGTTGAAGTGGAGGGGGGAAGAACAGATACGCAGTATTTT

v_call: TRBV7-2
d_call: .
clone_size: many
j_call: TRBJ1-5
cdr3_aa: CASSLDIDQPQHF
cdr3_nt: TGTGCCAGCAGCTTAGACATCGATCAGCCCCAGCATTTT

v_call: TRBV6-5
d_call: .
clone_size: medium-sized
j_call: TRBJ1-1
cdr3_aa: CASSHGTGEAFF
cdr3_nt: TGTGCCAGCAGTCACGGGACGGGTGAAGCTTTCTTT

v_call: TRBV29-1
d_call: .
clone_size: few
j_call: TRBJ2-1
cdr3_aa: CSSQTSSYNEQFF
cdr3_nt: TGCAGCTCACAGACTAGCTCCTACAATGAGCAGTTCTTC

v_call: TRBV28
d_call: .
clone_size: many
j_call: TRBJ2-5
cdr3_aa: CASSFDGVQETQYF
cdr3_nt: TGTGCCAGCAGTTTCGATGGGGTCCAAGAGACCCAGTACTTC

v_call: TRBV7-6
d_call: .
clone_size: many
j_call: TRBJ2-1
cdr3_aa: CASSLNGYSYNEQFF
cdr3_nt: TGTGCCAGCAGCTTAAACGGCTATTCCTACAATGAGCAGTTCTTC

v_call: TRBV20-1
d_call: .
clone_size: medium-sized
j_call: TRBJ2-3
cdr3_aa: CSARGAHLITDTQYF
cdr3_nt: TGCAGTGCTAGAGGCGCCCACTTGATTACAGATACGCAGTATTTT

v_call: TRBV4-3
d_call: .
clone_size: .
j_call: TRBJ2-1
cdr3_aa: CASSQDSADSYNEQFF
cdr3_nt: TGCGCCAGCAGCCAAGATAGCGCGGACTCCTACAATGAGCAGTTCTTC

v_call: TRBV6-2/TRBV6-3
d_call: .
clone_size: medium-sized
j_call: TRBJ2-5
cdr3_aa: CASSYSLRGGRETQYF
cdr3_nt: TGTGCCAGCAGTTACTCTCTCAGAGGAGGGCGGGAGACCCAGTACTTC

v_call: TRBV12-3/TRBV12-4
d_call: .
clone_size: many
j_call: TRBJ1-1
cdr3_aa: CASSPSVGGGSEAFF
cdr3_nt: TGTGCCAGCAGCCCCTCGGTCGGAGGAGGCAGTGAAGCTTTCTTT

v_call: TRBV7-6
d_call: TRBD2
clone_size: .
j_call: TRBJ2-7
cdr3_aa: CASSIKGLASEEQYF
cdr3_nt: TGTGCCAGCAGCATAAAGGGACTAGCGAGCGAAGAGCAGTACTTC

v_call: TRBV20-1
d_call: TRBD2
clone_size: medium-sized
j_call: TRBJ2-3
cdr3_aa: CSARRMAGVVDTQYF
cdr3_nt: TGCAGTGCGAGACGCATGGCGGGAGTCGTCGATACGCAGTATTTT

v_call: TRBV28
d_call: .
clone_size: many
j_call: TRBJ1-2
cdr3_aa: CASSSSDPYYGYTF
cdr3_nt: TGTGCCAGCTCGTCCTCCGACCCCTACTATGGCTACACCTTC

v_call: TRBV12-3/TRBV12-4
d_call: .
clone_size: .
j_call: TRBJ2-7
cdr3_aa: CASSPGRGPREQYF
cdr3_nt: TGTGCCAGCAGTCCCGGGAGGGGGCCTCGCGAGCAGTACTTC

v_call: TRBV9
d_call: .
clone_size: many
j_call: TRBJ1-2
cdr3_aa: CASSVDPAGGANYGYTF
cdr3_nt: TGTGCCAGCAGCGTAGACCCAGCCGGCGGTGCTAACTATGGCTACACCTTC

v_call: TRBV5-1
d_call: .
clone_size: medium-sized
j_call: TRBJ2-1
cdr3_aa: CASSLVVTGANEQFF
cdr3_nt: TGCGCCAGCAGCTTGGTAGTTACCGGAGCGAATGAGCAGTTCTTC

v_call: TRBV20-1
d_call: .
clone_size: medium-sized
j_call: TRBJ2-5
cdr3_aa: CSARDAGLTGQETQYF
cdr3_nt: TGCAGTGCTAGAGACGCGGGACTGACGGGCCAAGAGACCCAGTACTTC

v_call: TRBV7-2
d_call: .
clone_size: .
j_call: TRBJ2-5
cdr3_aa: CASSLGGPGETQYF
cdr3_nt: TGTGCCAGCAGCTTAGGGGGCCCCGGGGAGACCCAGTACTTC

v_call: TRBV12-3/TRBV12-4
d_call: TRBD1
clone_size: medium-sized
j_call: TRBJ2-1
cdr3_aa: CASSPYGTVNEQFF
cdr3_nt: TGTGCCAGCAGTCCTTACGGGACAGTCAATGAGCAGTTCTTC

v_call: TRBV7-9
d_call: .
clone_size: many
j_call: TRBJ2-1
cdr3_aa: CASSPPGAGYNEQFF
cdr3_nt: TGTGCCAGCAGCCCGCCTGGAGCGGGCTACAATGAGCAGTTCTTC

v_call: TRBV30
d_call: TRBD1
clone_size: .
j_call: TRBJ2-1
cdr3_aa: CAWNQDRGPQFF
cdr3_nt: TGTGCCTGGAATCAGGACAGGGGGCCTCAGTTCTTC

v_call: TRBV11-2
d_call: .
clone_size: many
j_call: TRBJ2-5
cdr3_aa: CASSLSDGQETQYF
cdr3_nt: TGTGCCAGCAGCTTGTCCGATGGGCAAGAGACCCAGTACTTC

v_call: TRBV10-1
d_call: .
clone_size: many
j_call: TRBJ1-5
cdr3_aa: CASSEVCSNQPQHF
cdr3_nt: TGCGCCAGCAGCGAGGTTTGTAGCAATCAGCCCCAGCATTTT